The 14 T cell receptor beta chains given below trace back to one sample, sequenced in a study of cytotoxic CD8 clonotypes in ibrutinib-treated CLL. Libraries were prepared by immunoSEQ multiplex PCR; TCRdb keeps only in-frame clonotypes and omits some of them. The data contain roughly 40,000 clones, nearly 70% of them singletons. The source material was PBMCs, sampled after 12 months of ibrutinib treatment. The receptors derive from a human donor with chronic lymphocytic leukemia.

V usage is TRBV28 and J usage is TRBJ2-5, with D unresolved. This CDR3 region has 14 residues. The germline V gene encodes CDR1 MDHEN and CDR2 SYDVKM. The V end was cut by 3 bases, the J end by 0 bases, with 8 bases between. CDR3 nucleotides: TGTGCCAGCAGTTTTGTCAGTAACCAAGAGACCCAGTACTTC. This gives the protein CASSFVSNQETQYF.

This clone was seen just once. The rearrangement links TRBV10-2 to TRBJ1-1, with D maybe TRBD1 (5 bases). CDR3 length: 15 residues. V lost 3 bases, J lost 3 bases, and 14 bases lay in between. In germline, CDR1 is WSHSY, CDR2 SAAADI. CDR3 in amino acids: CASSDRGVRDTEAFF. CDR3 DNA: TGCGCCAGCAGTGATCGAGGGGTAAGGGACACTGAAGCTTTCTTT.

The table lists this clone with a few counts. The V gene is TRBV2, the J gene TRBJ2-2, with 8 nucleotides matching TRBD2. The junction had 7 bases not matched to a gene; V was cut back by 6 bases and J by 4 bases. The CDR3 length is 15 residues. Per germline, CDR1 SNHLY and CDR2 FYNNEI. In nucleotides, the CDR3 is TGTGCCAGCAGACTAGCGGAGCGAGTCACCGGGGAGCTGTTTTTT. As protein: CASRLAERVTGELFF.

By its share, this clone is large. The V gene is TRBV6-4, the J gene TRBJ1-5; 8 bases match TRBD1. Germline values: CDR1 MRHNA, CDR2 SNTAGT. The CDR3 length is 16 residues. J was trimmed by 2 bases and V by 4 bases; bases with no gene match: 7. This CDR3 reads CASSAATGEGNQPQHF. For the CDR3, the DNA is TGTGCCAGCAGTGCTGCGACAGGGGAGGGCAATCAGCCCCAGCATTTT.

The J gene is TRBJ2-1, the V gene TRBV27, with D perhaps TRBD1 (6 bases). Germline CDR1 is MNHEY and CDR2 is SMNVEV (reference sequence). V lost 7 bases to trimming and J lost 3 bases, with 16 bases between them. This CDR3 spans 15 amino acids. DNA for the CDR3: TGTGCCAGCACCCTTAGGGGGACACTCTACAATGAGCAGTTCTTC. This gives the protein CASTLRGTLYNEQFF.

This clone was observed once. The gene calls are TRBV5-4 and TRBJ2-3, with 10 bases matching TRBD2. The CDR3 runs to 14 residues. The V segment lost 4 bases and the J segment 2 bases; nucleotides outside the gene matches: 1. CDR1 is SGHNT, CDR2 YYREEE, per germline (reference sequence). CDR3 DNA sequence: TGTGCCAGCAGCCTAGCGGGGGTCACAGATACGCAGTATTTT. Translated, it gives CASSLAGVTDTQYF.

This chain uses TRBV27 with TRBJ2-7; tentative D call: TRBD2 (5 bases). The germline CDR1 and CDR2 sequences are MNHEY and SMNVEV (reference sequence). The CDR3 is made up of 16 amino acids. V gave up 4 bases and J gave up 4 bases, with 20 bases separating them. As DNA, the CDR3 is TGTGCCAGCAGTTCGGTGGGGTACGGGATGGCGTACGAGCAGTACTTC. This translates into CASSSVGYGMAYEQYF.

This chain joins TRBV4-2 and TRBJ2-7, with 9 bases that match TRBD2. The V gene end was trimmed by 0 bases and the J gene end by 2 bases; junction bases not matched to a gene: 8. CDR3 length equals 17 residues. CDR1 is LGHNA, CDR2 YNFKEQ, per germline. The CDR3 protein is CASSQDPTSGDPYEQYF. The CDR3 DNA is TGTGCCAGCAGCCAAGATCCGACTAGCGGTGACCCCTACGAGCAGTACTTC.

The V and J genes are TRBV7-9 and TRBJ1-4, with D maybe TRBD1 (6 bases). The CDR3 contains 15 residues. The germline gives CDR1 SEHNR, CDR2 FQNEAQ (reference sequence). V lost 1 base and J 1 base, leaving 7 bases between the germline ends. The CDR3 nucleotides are TGTGCCAGCAGCTTAGGGGGACAAACTAATGAAAAACTGTTTTTT. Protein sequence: CASSLGGQTNEKLFF. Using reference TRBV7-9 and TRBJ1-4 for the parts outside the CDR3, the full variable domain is DTGVSQNPRHKITKRGQNVTFRCDPISEHNRLYWYRQTLGQGPEFLTYFQNEAQLEKSRLLSDRFSAERPKGSFSTLEIQRTEQGDSAMYLCASSLGGQTNEKLFFGSGTQLSVL.

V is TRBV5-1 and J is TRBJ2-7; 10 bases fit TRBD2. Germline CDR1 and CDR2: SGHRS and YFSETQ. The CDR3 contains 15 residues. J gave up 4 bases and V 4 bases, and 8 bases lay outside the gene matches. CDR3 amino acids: CASSPRTSGAYEQYF. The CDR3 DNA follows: TGCGCCAGCAGCCCCCGGACTAGCGGAGCGTACGAGCAGTACTTC.

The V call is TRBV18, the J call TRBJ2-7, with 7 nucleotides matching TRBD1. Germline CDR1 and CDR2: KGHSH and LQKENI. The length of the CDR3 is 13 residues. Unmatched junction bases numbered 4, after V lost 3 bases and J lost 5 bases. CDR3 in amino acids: CASSPYRGNEQYF. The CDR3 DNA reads TGTGCCAGCTCACCTTACAGGGGAAACGAGCAGTACTTC.

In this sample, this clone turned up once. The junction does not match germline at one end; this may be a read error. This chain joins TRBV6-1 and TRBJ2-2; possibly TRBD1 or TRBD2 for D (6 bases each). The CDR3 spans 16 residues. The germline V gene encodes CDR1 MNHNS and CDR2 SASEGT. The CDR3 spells CAISESKGGAAGELFF. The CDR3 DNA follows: TGTGCCATCAGTGAGTCGAAGGGGGGTGCGGCCGGGGAGCTGTTTTTT.

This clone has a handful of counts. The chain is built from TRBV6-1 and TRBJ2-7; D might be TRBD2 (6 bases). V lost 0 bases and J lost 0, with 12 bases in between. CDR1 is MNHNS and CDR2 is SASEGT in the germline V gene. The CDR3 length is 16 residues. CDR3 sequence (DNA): TGTGCCAGCAGTGAAGCGCTAGCGAGGAGCTCCTACGAGCAGTACTTC. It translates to CASSEALARSSYEQYF.

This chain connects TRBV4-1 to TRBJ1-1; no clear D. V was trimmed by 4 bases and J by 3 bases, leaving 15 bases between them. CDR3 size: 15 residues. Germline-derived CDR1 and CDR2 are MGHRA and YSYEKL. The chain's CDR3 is CASSRESGKHTEAFF. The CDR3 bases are TGCGCCAGCAGCCGAGAATCAGGTAAACACACTGAAGCTTTCTTT.